The 14 T cell receptor beta chains below were found in one sample sequenced in a study of cytomegalovirus exposure and HLA in healthy donors. Both 60 Vbeta primers and 13 Jbeta primers went into the PCR. Profiled with immunoSEQ multiplex PCR; TCRdb holds only in-frame clones, not every one. This repertoire includes roughly 46,000 clones. The sample was PBMCs. Source of these receptors: a woman between 40 and 50 years old in good health and CMV-seronegative.

The V call is TRBV5-4, the J call TRBJ2-5, with 10 nucleotides matching TRBD2. The junction had 2 bases not matched to a gene; V was cut back by 0 bases and J by 3 bases. This CDR3 is 15 amino acids long. Germline V CDR1 and CDR2: SGHNT, YYREEE (reference sequence). CDR3 protein: CASSLGTSGKETQYF. Written as DNA, the CDR3 is TGTGCCAGCAGCTTGGGGACTAGCGGAAAAGAGACCCAGTACTTC.

V gene TRBV5-4 combines with J gene TRBJ1-1; D is ambiguous. V was clipped by 4 bases and J by 4 bases, with 11 bases between them. The CDR3 is 13 residues long. Germline V CDR1 and CDR2: SGHNT, YYREEE (reference sequence). CDR3 sequence: CASSLGTRTEAFF. CDR3 bases: TGTGCCAGCAGCCTGGGCACGCGCACTGAAGCTTTCTTT. The full variable domain, its missing parts supplied by reference TRBV5-4 and TRBJ1-1, is ETGVTQSPTHLIKTRGQQVTLRCSSQSGHNTVSWYQQALGQGPQFIFQYYREEENGRGNFPPRFSGLQFPNYSSELNVNALELDDSALYLCASSLGTRTEAFFGQGTRLTVV.

This rearrangement joins TRBV18 to TRBJ2-2; TRBD2 agrees at 8 bases. Germline V gives CDR1 KGHSH, CDR2 LQKENI. The CDR3 extends over 15 amino acids. J gave up 4 bases and V 3 bases, and 4 bases lay outside the gene matches. The CDR3 bases are TGTGCCAGCTCACCGGGACTAGTAGTCACCGGGGAGCTGTTTTTT. Amino acid sequence: CASSPGLVVTGELFF.

The chain uses TRBV23-1 and TRBJ2-4, with D maybe TRBD1 (6 bases). TRBV23-1 is filed as an ORF, its function uncertain. The CDR3 extends over 15 amino acids. V was pared by 4 bases and J by 1 base, with 11 bases between. The CDR3 coding sequence is TGCGCCAGCAGTCTAAGGGGGTTGGCCAAAAACATTCAGTACTTC. Its translation is CASSLRGLAKNIQYF.

This chain connects TRBV21-1 to TRBJ1-2. TRBV21-1 is an annotated pseudogene. This CDR3 is built from 15 residues. CDR3 sequence reads: CASSKGEDIAYGYTF. The CDR3 DNA follows: TGTGCCAGCAGCAAAGGGGAGGACATCGCCTATGGCTACACCTTC.

The chain is built from TRBV7-9 and TRBJ2-7; 8 bases fit TRBD1. There are 15 residues in the CDR3. V was clipped by 7 bases and J by 3 bases; unmatched bases: 11. Germline loops: CDR1 SEHNR, CDR2 FQNEAQ (reference sequence). This CDR3 reads CASTPSGTGVYEQYF. As DNA, the CDR3 is TGTGCCAGCACCCCTTCCGGGACAGGCGTCTACGAGCAGTACTTC. Full variable domain (missing parts from reference TRBV7-9 and TRBJ2-7): DTGVSQNPRHKITKRGQNVTFRCDPISEHNRLYWYRQTLGQGPEFLTYFQNEAQLEKSRLLSDRFSAERPKGSFSTLEIQRTEQGDSAMYLCASTPSGTGVYEQYFGPGTRLTVT.

J is TRBJ2-7 and V is TRBV5-1; 10 bases align to TRBD1. CDR3 size: 14 residues. The germline V gene encodes CDR1 SGHRS and CDR2 YFSETQ. Trimming removed 4 bases from V and 3 bases from J; junction bases left unmatched: 4. The CDR3 sequence: CASSPRTGGYEQYF. CDR3 DNA: TGCGCCAGCAGCCCCAGGACAGGGGGCTACGAGCAGTACTTC.

The V call is TRBV15, the J call TRBJ2-4, with 7 nucleotides matching TRBD2. Per germline, CDR1 LNHNV and CDR2 YYDKDF (reference sequence). V was clipped by 1 base and J by 4 bases; unmatched bases: 4. This CDR3 has 15 amino acids. DNA for the CDR3: TGTGCCACCAGCAGAGGAGGACTAGAGAAAAACATTCAGTACTTC. Its protein product is CATSRGGLEKNIQYF.

The V gene is TRBV6-5, the J gene TRBJ2-1; the match to TRBD1 covers 11 bases. The CDR3 spans 14 residues. V gave up 5 bases and J gave up 8 bases; unmatched junction bases: 5. Germline CDR1 MNHEY, CDR2 SVGAGI. CDR3 amino acids: CASSRTGGFDEQFF. Here the CDR3 DNA reads TGTGCCAGCAGTCGGACAGGGGGCTTCGATGAGCAGTTCTTC.

V gene TRBV29-1 combines with J gene TRBJ2-7, with TRBD2 identical over 12 bases. Trimming removed 6 bases from V and 3 bases from J; junction bases left unmatched: 0. The CDR3 extends over 12 amino acids. Germline CDR1 is SQVTM and CDR2 is ANQGSEA. The CDR3 nucleotides are TGCAGCGTGACTAGCGGGAGCTACGAGCAGTACTTC. It specifies CSVTSGSYEQYF.

The chain employs TRBV14 and TRBJ1-1; D gene unclear. V lost 2 bases and J 6 bases, leaving 10 bases between the germline ends. This CDR3 spans 13 amino acids. The germline CDR1 and CDR2 sequences are SGHDN and FVKESK. CDR3 sequence (DNA): TGTGCCAGCAGCCAATCCCCGAGGGCTGAAGCTTTCTTT. This gives the protein CASSQSPRAEAFF.

V is TRBV23-1 and J is TRBJ2-7, with TRBD1 as a possible D gene (5 bases). TRBV23-1 falls under the ORF class, with uncertain function. The V end lost 1 base, the J end lost 3 bases, and 10 bases lay between the germline ends. The CDR3 spans 14 residues. CDR3 in amino acids: CASSQWLRGYEQYF. In DNA, the CDR3 is TGCGCCAGCAGTCAATGGCTAAGGGGCTACGAGCAGTACTTC.

The V and J genes are TRBV28 and TRBJ2-7; 11 bases align to TRBD2. CDR1 is MDHEN and CDR2 is SYDVKM in the germline V gene. Unmatched junction bases numbered 12, after V lost 3 bases and J lost 2 bases. The CDR3 consists of 18 residues. The CDR3 here is CASSFFGSGRAVAYEQYF. CDR3 in DNA: TGTGCCAGCAGTTTTTTCGGTAGCGGGAGGGCCGTGGCCTACGAGCAGTACTTC.

The V gene is TRBV19, the J gene TRBJ1-1; D perhaps matches TRBD1 (5 bases). CDR1 and CDR2 from the germline V gene are LNHDA and SQIVND (reference sequence). Trimming took off 5 bases at V and 3 bases at J, with 16 bases between the two ends. This CDR3 contains 15 residues. The CDR3 loop is CASSGQGVADTEAFF. CDR3 bases: TGTGCCAGTAGTGGGCAGGGTGTCGCGGACACTGAAGCTTTCTTT.